This T cell receptor beta chain was found in a study of neurological immune-mediated disorders. Study-level information: There were around 35 multiple sclerosis patients; 31 were relapsing-remitting and 3 were secondary progressive. Overall study results and limits: Expanded clones shared no CDR3 amino acid sequences across subjects, suggesting private repertoires in all groups. Among 34 multiple sclerosis patients, phylogenetic grouping put the repertoires of 18 into a single related-CDR3 cluster, a possible signature.

The sample holds a few counts of this clonotype. The antigen is not known. A junction boundary mismatches the germline segment, possibly from a read error. Per germline, CDR1 DFQATT and CDR2 SNEGSKA (reference sequence). The CDR3 extends over 15 amino acids. Every sequencing run drew on 15-18 subjects and yielded over 160 million TCR-beta sequences. TCRdb re-analysed the 5' RACE reads in MiXCR, keeping a single row per CDR3 protein. The sample holds roughly 70,000 distinct CDR3 sequences, almost 4% seen once. Sequenced input: PBMCs. The genes are TRBV20-1 and TRBJ1-3; TRBD1 matches at 8 bases. The clonotype was recovered from a man aged 25 to 45 with multiple sclerosis. CDR3 DNA: TGCAGTGCTGGAAAGACAGGGGTACGCGGAAAAACCATATATTTT. This gives the protein CSAGKTGVRGKTIYF.